This is a list of T cell receptor beta chains from one sample in a study of OX40 agonist ivuxolimab in advanced cancers. Produced via immunoSEQ multiplex PCR; TCRdb's table is partial and in-frame only. The sample includes around 69,000 clones, around 90% of them seen just once. The sequencing here drew on CD4+ or CD8+ T cells sorted from blood, taken in a trial of the OX40 agonist ivuxolimab. These receptors all stem from an adult with an advanced solid tumor such as melanoma, head and neck, liver or kidney cancer. Each CDR3 is given with its conserved first and last residue. Each record gives: J gene, D gene, clone size, V gene, CDR3 length, CDR3 protein, CDR3 DNA. A D gene is named only where the DNA matches it firmly. Where a row states a size, it is once, few, many or the class of an expanded clone; other rows omit it.

TRBJ2-5 | TRBD2 | NA | TRBV6-5 | 12 | CASSYGRDPQYF | TGTGCCAGCAGTTACGGGAGGGACCCCCAGTACTTC
TRBJ2-5 | TRBD2 | NA | TRBV28 | 18 | CASSTSGLAGGELRTQYF | TGTGCCAGCAGCACATCCGGACTAGCGGGAGGCGAATTAAGGACCCAGTACTTC
TRBJ2-7 | TRBD2 | NA | TRBV9 | 16 | CASSVAPGRALDEQYF | TGTGCCAGCAGCGTCGCACCCGGGAGGGCCTTAGACGAGCAGTACTTC
TRBJ2-1 | NA | NA | TRBV7-8 | 12 | CASSRPDNEQFF | TGTGCCAGCAGCCGGCCTGACAATGAGCAGTTCTTC
TRBJ1-1 | NA | NA | TRBV5-4 | 14 | CASSLDTKNTEAFF | TGTGCCAGCAGCTTAGACACCAAGAACACTGAAGCTTTCTTT
TRBJ2-2 | TRBD1 | NA | TRBV5-8 | 14 | CASSVEQGNGELFF | TGTGCCAGCAGCGTAGAACAGGGGAACGGGGAGCTGTTTTTT
TRBJ1-2 | NA | NA | TRBV7-9 | 12 | CASSLEVGGYTF | TGTGCCAGCAGCTTAGAAGTGGGGGGCTACACCTTC
TRBJ1-2 | TRBD1 | NA | TRBV10-3 | 14 | CATYIGQGARGYTF | TGTGCCACGTACATCGGACAGGGGGCGCGCGGCTACACCTTC
TRBJ1-2 | NA | NA | TRBV21-1 | 14 | CASSKDPKYHGYTF | TGTGCCAGCAGCAAAGACCCGAAATACCATGGCTACACCTTC
TRBJ2-3 | NA | once | TRBV9 | 13 | CASSGDPTDTQYF | TGTGCCAGCAGCGGAGACCCCACAGATACGCAGTATTTT
TRBJ2-5 | NA | NA | TRBV11-2 | 15 | CASSLVLRTQETQYF | TGTGCCAGCAGCTTAGTTCTCAGGACCCAAGAGACCCAGTACTTC
TRBJ1-2 | NA | NA | TRBV10-3 | 12 | CATEDTLDGYTF | TGTGCCACTGAGGACACGCTGGATGGCTACACCTTC
TRBJ2-4 | TRBD2 | NA | TRBV30 | 13 | CAWTASGSDIQYF | TGTGCCTGGACGGCTAGCGGGAGCGACATTCAGTACTTC
TRBJ2-7 | TRBD2 | NA | TRBV7-9 | 14 | CASSLEAGINEQYF | TGTGCCAGCAGCTTAGAAGCGGGGATCAACGAGCAGTACTTC
TRBJ1-5 | NA | NA | TRBV6-5 | 14 | CASSPGGGREAQHF | TGTGCCAGCAGTCCCGGGGGGGGAAGAGAAGCCCAGCATTTT
TRBJ2-7 | NA | few | TRBV29-1 | 13 | CSVSGAISYEQYF | TGCAGCGTTTCGGGTGCCATCTCCTACGAGCAGTACTTC
TRBJ1-1 | NA | few | TRBV9 | 13 | CASSDAPNTEAFF | TGTGCCAGCAGCGACGCACCCAACACTGAAGCTTTCTTT
TRBJ1-1 | NA | NA | TRBV6-5 | 14 | CASSAPSRGTEAFF | TGTGCCAGCAGTGCCCCCAGCAGGGGCACTGAAGCTTTCTTT
TRBJ2-3 | NA | few | TRBV19 | 13 | CASSTEITDTQYF | TGTGCCAGTAGTACTGAGATCACAGATACGCAGTATTTT
TRBJ2-1 | TRBD2 | NA | TRBV7-9 | 15 | CASSLGTSIDNEQFF | TGTGCCAGCAGCTTAGGGACTAGTATTGACAATGAGCAGTTCTTC
TRBJ2-2 | NA | few | TRBV7-9 | 16 | CASSLGVAANTGELFF | TGTGCCAGCAGCTTAGGGGTAGCGGCAAACACCGGGGAGCTGTTTTTT
TRBJ2-1 | NA | NA | TRBV7-3 | 11 | CASSLTGEQFF | TGTGCCAGCAGCTTAACGGGTGAGCAGTTCTTC
TRBJ2-1 | TRBD1 | NA | TRBV29-1 | 16 | CSVEGRSNTGANEQFF | TGCAGCGTTGAAGGGAGGTCCAATACAGGGGCCAATGAGCAGTTCTTC
TRBJ2-5 | NA | NA | TRBV9 | 15 | CASTRSTRGGETQYF | TGTGCCAGCACCCGGTCCACAAGGGGTGGAGAGACCCAGTACTTC
TRBJ2-3 | NA | NA | TRBV7-2 | 14 | CASSLLGPTDTQYF | TGTGCCAGCAGCTTATTGGGGCCCACAGATACGCAGTATTTT
TRBJ2-1 | NA | few | TRBV7-6 | 16 | CASSIGGEAPRSRQFF | TGTGCCAGCAGCATAGGGGGGGAGGCGCCCCGCTCGAGACAGTTCTTC
TRBJ2-7 | TRBD2 | NA | TRBV4-1 | 17 | CASSQGWTSGSVYEQYF | TGCGCCAGCAGCCAAGGTTGGACTAGCGGGAGTGTGTACGAGCAGTACTTC
TRBJ2-7 | TRBD1 | few | TRBV5-4 | 17 | CASSFGQGIIGSYEQYF | TGTGCCAGCAGCTTCGGACAGGGCATAATCGGGTCCTACGAGCAGTACTTC
TRBJ1-2 | NA | once | TRBV19 | 17 | CASSSGQSGHLFYGYTF | TGTGCCAGTAGTTCCGGACAGTCTGGGCATCTCTTTTATGGCTACACCTTC
TRBJ2-7 | TRBD2 | NA | TRBV28 | 15 | CASSPSGGARYEQYF | TGTGCCAGCAGTCCTAGCGGGGGGGCCCGGTACGAGCAGTACTTC
TRBJ1-5 | TRBD1 | NA | TRBV2 | 14 | CASTQGTSNQPQHF | TGTGCCAGCACACAGGGGACAAGCAATCAGCCCCAGCATTTT
TRBJ1-4 | NA | NA | TRBV10-2 | 17 | CASSEMGPEILNEKLFF | TGCGCCAGCAGTGAGATGGGGCCCGAAATCCTTAATGAAAAACTGTTTTTT
TRBJ2-5 | NA | NA | TRBV10-1 | 14 | CASSESTGQETQYF | TGCGCCAGCAGTGAGTCGACAGGACAAGAGACCCAGTACTTC
TRBJ2-7 | TRBD2 | NA | TRBV5-4 | 16 | CASSFPGVAGFHEQYF | TGTGCCAGCAGCTTCCCCGGGGTAGCGGGATTCCACGAGCAGTACTTC
TRBJ2-1 | NA | once | TRBV30 | 17 | CAWSVYRNDFSYNEQFF | TGTGCCTGGAGTGTTTACAGGAATGATTTCTCCTACAATGAGCAGTTCTTC
TRBJ1-1 | TRBD1 | NA | TRBV29-1 | 15 | CSGEGQATQNTEAFF | TGCAGCGGTGAGGGACAGGCCACTCAGAACACTGAAGCTTTCTTT
TRBJ1-5 | NA | NA | TRBV27 | 16 | CASSPSGGSSNQPQHF | TGTGCCAGCAGTCCGTCGGGAGGGTCCTCCAATCAGCCCCAGCATTTT
TRBJ2-7 | TRBD2 | NA | TRBV29-1 | 14 | CSVAGTSGTGEQYF | TGCAGCGTTGCCGGGACTAGCGGGACCGGTGAGCAGTACTTC
TRBJ1-2 | NA | NA | TRBV2 | 13 | CASSEGQIYGYTF | TGTGCCAGCAGTGAAGGACAGATCTATGGCTACACCTTC
TRBJ2-1 | NA | NA | TRBV7-3 | 13 | CASSLGAVNEQFF | TGTGCCAGCAGCTTAGGAGCTGTCAATGAGCAGTTCTTC
TRBJ1-2 | NA | NA | TRBV2 | 11 | CASSEAYGYTF | TGTGCCAGCAGTGAAGCCTATGGCTACACCTTC
TRBJ1-5 | NA | NA | TRBV19 | 15 | CASSKTYGGRQPQHF | TGTGCCAGTAGTAAAACATACGGGGGCAGACAGCCCCAGCATTTT
TRBJ2-7 | TRBD1 | NA | TRBV7-2 | 15 | CASSSRDRKAYEQYF | TGTGCCAGCAGCTCCCGGGACAGAAAGGCCTACGAGCAGTACTTC
TRBJ2-1 | NA | few | TRBV6-5 | 16 | CASSSLARGSYNEQFF | TGTGCCAGCAGTTCTCTAGCCCGGGGTTCCTACAATGAGCAGTTCTTC
TRBJ2-7 | TRBD1 | NA | TRBV11-2 | 14 | CASSWGDRGHEQYF | TGTGCCAGCAGCTGGGGGGACAGGGGGCACGAGCAGTACTTC
TRBJ1-2 | NA | NA | TRBV2 | 16 | CASRSGQFSINYGYTF | TGTGCCAGCAGATCCGGACAGTTTTCTATCAACTATGGCTACACCTTC
TRBJ2-6 | NA | once | TRBV9 | 15 | CASSVRSTGANVLTF | TGTGCCAGCAGCGTTAGAAGCACTGGGGCCAACGTCCTGACTTTC
TRBJ2-7 | TRBD2 | NA | TRBV6-1 | 15 | CASSVGGRASYEQYF | TGTGCCAGCAGTGTTGGCGGGAGGGCTTCCTACGAGCAGTACTTC
TRBJ1-2 | TRBD1 | once | TRBV10-2 | 14 | CASRDNTGGYGYTF | TGCGCCAGCAGGGATAATACAGGGGGCTATGGCTACACCTTC
TRBJ2-3 | TRBD2 | NA | TRBV7-8 | 14 | CASSPPGTKDTQYF | TGTGCCAGCAGCCCCCCAGGGACTAAGGATACGCAGTATTTT
TRBJ2-2 | NA | NA | TRBV19 | 15 | CASSMRPGLAGELFF | TGTGCCAGTAGTATGAGGCCAGGGTTGGCTGGGGAGCTGTTTTTT
TRBJ2-7 | TRBD1 | NA | TRBV7-8 | 15 | CASSSRDRPSYEQYF | TGTGCCAGCAGCTCCCGGGACAGACCATCCTACGAGCAGTACTTC
TRBJ2-1 | NA | NA | TRBV20-1 | 11 | CSASRATEQFF | TGCAGTGCTAGCAGGGCCACTGAGCAGTTCTTC
TRBJ1-6 | NA | NA | TRBV5-4 | 15 | CASSLQGRVDSPLHF | TGTGCCAGCAGCTTGCAGGGGCGGGTGGATTCACCCCTCCACTTT
TRBJ1-2 | TRBD1 | NA | TRBV27 | 14 | CASSWGQGVGGYTF | TGTGCCAGCAGTTGGGGACAGGGAGTCGGTGGCTACACCTTC